The 11 T cell receptor beta chains below come from one sample, sequenced in a study of blood T cells in healthy people across ages. Primed by a sample-barcoded 5' primer and a J-beta primer mix, a second PCR proceeded for 7 to 11 cycles. One entry per CDR3 protein results from TCRdb running MiXCR on the 5' RACE reads. The sample carries about 840,000 distinct CDR3 sequences, roughly 28% recorded once. This same sample was also part of a study on T cells of mothers and their children.

Material: blood. These receptors were collected from a woman aged 40 to 50 in good health.

This clonotype occurred a few times. The chain links TRBV11-2 to TRBJ2-7; 8 nucleotides agree with TRBD2. Per germline, CDR1 SGHAT and CDR2 FQNNGV. V gave up 4 bases and J gave up 2 bases; unmatched junction bases: 16. The CDR3 sequence is 18 residues long. CDR3 sequence: CASSSRLWIAGLPYEQYF. The CDR3 DNA reads as TGTGCCAGCAGCTCACGACTTTGGATAGCGGGGTTGCCCTACGAGCAGTACTTC.

With regard to this clonotype: The junction departs from the called germline gene at one end, perhaps through a read error. The chain combines TRBV7-2 with TRBJ2-1; TRBD1 matches at 8 bases. The CDR3 covers 17 residues. Germline CDR1 SGHTA, CDR2 FQGNSA. CDR3 coding DNA: TGTGCCAACAGCCTTGTCGGACGGGGGACAGGAGTTAATGAGCAGTTCTTC. Translated: CANSLVGRGTGVNEQFF.

The chain recombines TRBV28 with TRBJ1-4; 7 bases fit TRBD1. The germline CDR1 and CDR2 sequences are MDHEN and SYDVKM. V trimming: 3 bases; J trimming: 4 bases; junction bases outside the gene matches: 8. The CDR3 is 16 amino acids. The CDR3 spells CASSFLGTVDNEKLFF. CDR3 nucleotides: TGTGCCAGCAGTTTCTTGGGGACAGTCGATAATGAAAAACTGTTTTTT.

The chain carries TRBV28 and TRBJ2-2, with TRBD2 as a possible D gene (5 bases). The germline V gene encodes CDR1 MDHEN and CDR2 SYDVKM. The CDR3 sequence is 14 residues long. The V end was cut by 6 bases, the J end by 4 bases, with 12 bases between. This CDR3 reads CASSLAAGTGELFF. CDR3 in DNA: TGTGCCAGCAGCTTGGCGGCGGGCACCGGGGAGCTGTTTTTT.

In this sample, this clonotype turned up a few times. The chain couples TRBV4-3 to TRBJ2-6, with TRBD2 matching 7 bases. Per the germline V gene, CDR1 is LGHNA and CDR2 is YSLEER. This CDR3 has 19 residues. V was pared by 0 bases and J by 0 bases, with 8 bases of the junction left unmatched. The CDR3 nucleotides read TGCGCCAGCAGCCAAGAGAGTAGCGGGCCCTACTCTGGGGCCAACGTCCTGACTTTC. Its translation: CASSQESSGPYSGANVLTF.

In its sample, this clonotype was seen many times. The chain combines TRBV4-1 with TRBJ1-4; 8 positions match TRBD1. Trimming removed 5 bases from V and 1 base from J; junction bases left unmatched: 3. The CDR3 contains 15 residues. CDR1 and CDR2 from the germline V gene are MGHRA and YSYEKL. Written as DNA, the CDR3 is TGCGCCAGCAGCAAGGACAGGGAAACTAATGAAAAACTGTTTTTT. Translation: CASSKDRETNEKLFF.

With regard to this clonotype: Mismatch with germline at one junction end may stem from a read error. This chain connects TRBV7-9 to TRBJ1-4; TRBD1 might be the D (6 bases). CDR3 length: 18 amino acids. Per the germline V gene, CDR1 is SEHNR and CDR2 is FQNEAQ (reference sequence). DNA of the CDR3: TGTGCCGGCAGCTTAGCGCGAGTACAGGGCTATAGGAGCGAAAAACTGTTTTTT. Amino acid sequence: CAGSLARVQGYRSEKLFF. Supplemented by reference TRBV7-9 and TRBJ1-4, the full variable domain reads DTGVSQNPRHKITKRGQNVTFRCDPISEHNRLYWYRQTLGQGPEFLTYFQNEAQLEKSRLLSDRFSAERPKGSFSTLEIQRTEQGDSAMYLCAGSLARVQGYRSEKLFFGSGTQLSVL.

The V and J genes are TRBV5-4 and TRBJ2-2; tentative D call: TRBD1 (6 bases). The length of the CDR3 is 16 residues. Trimming cost V 0 bases and J 0 bases, with 9 bases left between them. CDR1 and CDR2 from the germline V gene are SGHNT and YYREEE (reference sequence). CDR3 nucleotide sequence: TGTGCCAGCAGCTTGGACGGGACAACGAACACCGGGGAGCTGTTTTTT. Translated: CASSLDGTTNTGELFF.

This clonotype turned up a few times. The V gene is TRBV6-1, the J gene TRBJ1-2; tentatively, D is TRBD1 (5 bases). The CDR3 extends over 14 amino acids. V dropped 2 bases and J dropped 2 bases, with 9 bases sitting between them. Per the germline V gene, CDR1 is MNHNS and CDR2 is SASEGT. The CDR3 DNA is TGTGCCAGCAGTGAACAAGGGGAGAACTATGGCTACACCTTC. Translating it yields CASSEQGENYGYTF.

This clonotype was seen a handful of times. The chain joins TRBV28 to TRBJ1-2; no clear D. The CDR3 has 16 residues. The V end lost 1 base, the J end lost 6 bases, and 18 bases lay between the germline ends. Germline assignment: CDR1 MDHEN and CDR2 SYDVKM. CDR3 in amino acids: CASSLSRGGFLNGYTF. In DNA, the CDR3 is TGTGCCAGCAGTTTATCCCGGGGAGGGTTTTTGAATGGCTACACCTTC.

J is TRBJ2-7 and V is TRBV29-1; TRBD1 matches at 9 bases. V trimming: 6 bases; J trimming: 3 bases; junction bases outside the gene matches: 15. Germline V gene data show CDR1 as SQVTM and CDR2 as ANQGSEA. CDR3 length: 16 residues. In DNA, the CDR3 is TGCAGCGTGGGCACCTCGGAGGGGACAGGGCTCTACGAGCAGTACTTC. Its protein is CSVGTSEGTGLYEQYF.